This T cell receptor beta chain emerged from a study of cytomegalovirus exposure and HLA in healthy donors. General observations from the study: Within the approximately 130 validation repertoires, first-cohort TCR clusters tended to co-occur, according to a later analysis. Rare TCR sequences predominated, though certain public TCRs were found in many donors.

This clone has a single count. The antigen is not known. Sequenced by immunoSEQ multiplex PCR; TCRdb stores in-frame clones only, minus some. The repertoire consists of roughly 120,000 clones, with under 90% occurring once and the leading ten covering about 2.2%. The CDR3 sequence is 16 residues long. The rearrangement joins TRBV21-1 to TRBJ2-7; TRBD1 is the table's D call and was not checked against the DNA. TRBV21-1 is noted as a pseudogene. Input material: PBMCs. The source is a woman younger than 45 in good health and CMV-seronegative. DNA for the CDR3: TGTGCCAGCAGCAAATTCAGGCAGGGATTTACCTACGAGCAGTACTTC. As protein: CASSKFRQGFTYEQYF.